The 21 T cell receptor beta chains listed next were all sequenced from one sample in a study of T cell responses to AZD1222 COVID-19 vaccine. Profiled with immunoSEQ multiplex PCR; TCRdb holds only in-frame clones, not every one. The sample has tens of thousands of clones, around 91% seen once. This material consisted of peripheral blood, taken 28 days after the second AZD1222 dose. The receptors originated from an adult who received the AZD1222 COVID-19 vaccine.

This rearrangement joins TRBV7-2 to TRBJ1-6; 8 bases line up with TRBD1. With V trimmed by 2 bases and J by 3 bases, 6 bases remained unmatched. The CDR3 covers 17 residues. CDR1 and CDR2 (germline): SGHTA, FQGNSA. CDR3 DNA sequence: TGTGCCAGCAGCTTATTACGGGGGACAGGCTATAATTCACCCCTCCACTTT. This gives the protein CASSLLRGTGYNSPLHF.

To note about this clone: The identical CDR3 is also encoded by other nucleotide sequences in the sample. The chain employs TRBV4-1 and TRBJ2-7; TRBD1 is a possible D gene (5 bases). Trimming pared 1 base from V and 3 bases from J, leaving 16 bases between. CDR1 MGHRA and CDR2 YSYEKL come from the germline V gene. This CDR3 is built from 16 residues. The CDR3: CASSQAVGARFYEQYF. CDR3 sequence (DNA): TGCGCCAGCAGCCAAGCGGTAGGGGCCCGCTTCTACGAGCAGTACTTC.

The gene calls are TRBV6-2 or TRBV6-3 and TRBJ1-2; 7 bases agree with TRBD1. The CDR3 sequence is 16 residues long. Germline trimming cut 0 bases from V and 5 bases from J; bases unmatched to any gene: 9. Germline CDR1 MNHEY, CDR2 SVGEGT. In nucleotides, the CDR3 is TGTGCCAGCAGTTACTCCCATTCCGGGACAGAGTATGGCTACACCTTC. It encodes CASSYSHSGTEYGYTF.

This clone was observed a single time. The chain links TRBV11-2 to TRBJ2-5, with unresolved D. V lost 5 bases to trimming and J lost 4 bases, with 14 bases between them. In germline, CDR1 is SGHAT, CDR2 FQNNGV. The CDR3 covers 14 residues. CDR3 in DNA: TGTGCCAGCAGCCCACGAGAGGCCCGAGAGACCCAGTACTTC. The encoded protein is CASSPREARETQYF. The full variable domain, rest sourced from reference TRBV11-2 and TRBJ2-5, is EAGVAQSPRYKIIEKRQSVAFWCNPISGHATLYWYQQILGQGPKLLIQFQNNGVVDDSQLPKDRFSAERLKGVDSTLKIQPAKLEDSAVYLCASSPREARETQYFGPGTRLLVL.

The V gene is TRBV4-3, the J gene TRBJ2-7, with D uncertain. Between the trimmed V and J ends, which lost 6 bases and 3 bases, there was a span of 12 bases. The CDR3 loop spans 13 amino acids. Germline values: CDR1 LGHNA, CDR2 YSLEER. The CDR3 DNA is TGCGCCAGCAGTTTAGGGCTCAACTACGAGCAGTACTTC. This gives the protein CASSLGLNYEQYF.

This chain joins TRBV3-1 (or the pseudogene TRBV3-2) and TRBJ1-6, with 7 nucleotides matching TRBD1. This CDR3 comprises 15 residues. V shed 0 bases, J shed 10 bases, and the junction held 6 bases outside the gene matches. The V gene's germline CDR1 is LGHDT and CDR2 YNNKEL (reference sequence). The CDR3 DNA sequence: TGTGCCAGCAGCCAAGATTTCAGGGGGTCATCACCCCTCCACTTT. The encoded protein is CASSQDFRGSSPLHF.

This sequence joins TRBV19 and TRBJ2-2; 8 nucleotides agree with TRBD2. This CDR3 region has 15 residues. V dropped 5 bases and J dropped 6; count of bases not matched to a gene: 8. Germline V gives CDR1 LNHDA, CDR2 SQIVND (reference sequence). Written as DNA, the CDR3 is TGTGCCAGTAGTTTGTTGGCGGGGGGAGCCGGGGAGCTGTTTTTT. Translated: CASSLLAGGAGELFF.

The rearrangement links TRBV2 to TRBJ1-5, with D maybe TRBD1 (5 bases). CDR1 and CDR2 from the germline V gene are SNHLY and FYNNEI. Deletions cut 3 bases from V and 6 bases from J, with 12 bases between. This CDR3 region has 14 residues. The CDR3 sequence is CASSEGGASQPQHF. The DNA for the CDR3 is TGTGCCAGCAGTGAGGGTGGGGCGAGTCAGCCCCAGCATTTT.

The rearrangement joins TRBV11-3 to TRBJ1-1; D unclear. This CDR3 region has 13 residues. Trimming pared 8 bases from V and 2 bases from J, leaving 12 bases between. CDR1 and CDR2 from the germline V gene are SGHNT and YENEEA. In DNA, the CDR3 is TGTGCCAGCGCAGAAACAGTAAACACTGAAGCTTTCTTT. This translates into CASAETVNTEAFF.

Comment on this clone: The DNA is left out, because the CDR3 cannot be placed on it with certainty; the CDR3 is given as TCRdb lists it. The chain has TRBV27 and TRBJ1-6. Germline lookup yields CDR1 MNHEY and CDR2 SMNVEV (reference sequence). The CDR3 totals 17 residues, both ends included. This chain's CDR3 is CASSLGAVGPGGLPLHF.

The chain uses TRBV11-2 and TRBJ1-1; 9 bases fit TRBD1. The V gene's germline CDR1 is SGHAT and CDR2 FQNNGV. Trimming cost V 8 bases and J 0 bases; bases outside gene matches: 4. The CDR3 sequence is 14 residues long. The CDR3 here is CASRDRVVNTEAFF. The DNA for the CDR3 is TGTGCCAGCCGGGACAGGGTTGTGAACACTGAAGCTTTCTTT.

This chain links TRBV5-1 with TRBJ1-3; no clear D. Germline loops: CDR1 SGHRS, CDR2 YFSETQ. Trimming shortened V by 5 bases and J by 3 bases, and 15 bases separated the two germline ends. This CDR3 contains 15 residues. CDR3 region: CASRRTIEGGNTIYF. DNA for the CDR3: TGCGCCAGCAGGCGTACGATAGAGGGTGGAAACACCATATATTTT.

This clone was observed once. J is TRBJ1-5 and V is TRBV6-5, with 8 bases aligning to TRBD1. The CDR3 has 14 residues. Germline V CDR1 and CDR2: MNHEY, SVGAGI. Trimming cost V 6 bases and J 6 bases; bases outside gene matches: 7. The CDR3 DNA reads TGTGCCAGCAGAGACAGGGGAGGGGGTCAGCCCCAGCATTTT. Translation gives CASRDRGGGQPQHF.

The V call is TRBV27, the J call TRBJ2-7; 10 nucleotides match TRBD1. Germline CDR1 MNHEY, CDR2 SMNVEV (reference sequence). Trimming took 4 bases from V and 1 from J; bases not matched to a gene: 4. This CDR3 comprises 15 residues. The CDR3 is CASSSGQGGSYEQYF. The CDR3 bases are TGTGCCAGCAGTTCCGGACAGGGGGGATCCTACGAGCAGTACTTC.

The rearrangement links TRBV19 to TRBJ1-2, with TRBD1 as a possible D gene (5 bases). The V end was cut by 3 bases, the J end by 2 bases, with 13 bases between. CDR1 and CDR2 (germline): LNHDA, SQIVND (reference sequence). This CDR3 spans 15 amino acids. CDR3 residues: CASSILGGRNYGYTF. The CDR3, as DNA: TGTGCCAGTAGTATCCTCGGGGGAAGGAACTATGGCTACACCTTC.

The V and J genes are TRBV6-5 and TRBJ1-1; TRBD1 agrees at 7 bases. V gave up 7 bases and J gave up 1 base; unmatched junction bases: 3. CDR1 MNHEY and CDR2 SVGAGI come from the germline V gene. The CDR3 is 13 amino acids. Here the CDR3 DNA reads TGTGCCAGCAAAAACAGGGGGAACACTGAAGCTTTCTTT. This codes for CASKNRGNTEAFF.

This sequence joins TRBV9 and TRBJ1-1; 7 bases match TRBD1. The V gene's germline CDR1 is SGDLS and CDR2 YYNGEE. V was clipped by 0 bases and J by 7 bases; unmatched bases: 9. The length of the CDR3 is 15 residues. The CDR3 sequence is CASSVGTGTDSEAFF. Here the CDR3 DNA reads TGTGCCAGCAGCGTAGGTACCGGGACAGACAGTGAAGCTTTCTTT.

This chain uses TRBV27 with TRBJ1-2; D may be TRBD1 (5 bases). V lost 0 bases, J lost 8 bases, and 13 bases lay in between. The CDR3 sequence is 14 residues long. Germline values: CDR1 MNHEY, CDR2 SMNVEV (reference sequence). CDR3 amino acids: CASSLSSLEGGYTF. The DNA of the CDR3 is TGTGCCAGCAGTTTATCTAGTTTAGAGGGGGGCTACACCTTC.

The V gene is TRBV4-1, the J gene TRBJ1-1; a weak D match, TRBD1 (6 bases). This CDR3 has 15 amino acids. Germline values: CDR1 MGHRA, CDR2 YSYEKL. V was pared by 4 bases and J by 5 bases, with 17 bases between. The CDR3 sequence: CASSPGGQGRTEAFF. In nucleotides, the CDR3 is TGCGCCAGCAGCCCCGGCGGGCAGGGGAGAACTGAAGCTTTCTTT.

The chain has TRBV9 and TRBJ2-5; maybe TRBD1 (5 bases). V shed 2 bases and J shed 1 base, with 9 bases lying between them. Per the germline V gene, CDR1 is SGDLS and CDR2 is YYNGEE. The CDR3 is made up of 14 amino acids. Here the CDR3 reads CASSVTELQETQYF. The CDR3 region has the DNA TGTGCCAGCAGCGTGACAGAACTCCAAGAGACCCAGTACTTC.

The V gene is TRBV6-1, the J gene TRBJ2-7, with D tentatively TRBD1 (5 bases). Between the trimmed V and J ends, which lost 0 bases and 2 bases, there was a span of 8 bases. The CDR3 contains 14 residues. Germline lookup yields CDR1 MNHNS and CDR2 SASEGT. The CDR3: CASSEAAGTYEQYF. Here the CDR3 DNA reads TGTGCCAGCAGTGAAGCTGCAGGGACCTACGAGCAGTACTTC.